This T cell receptor beta chain was obtained from a study of Tregs in tolerant kidney transplant recipients. The table came from immunoSEQ multiplex PCR; TCRdb's copy has only in-frame clones and leaves some out. The repertoire table contains about 15,000 clones. Findings and caveats of the study: Validation in larger populations is needed because few patients were studied. No direct test of biological reproducibility was done here.

In the case of this clone: Its antigen is still unknown. The CDR3 end lies 3 residues beyond the end of the read and is filled in from the germline J gene.

Looked up from germline, CDR1 is SGHTA and CDR2 is FQGTGA. Between the trimmed V and J ends, which lost 2 bases and 3 bases, there was a span of 12 bases. The CDR3 is 15 amino acids. Related graft donors supplied nonmyeloablative bone marrow transplants, and mixed chimerism was transient. Unstimulated regulatory T cells (CD4+CD25+CD127-), CD4+CD25- non-regulatory cells, CD4 and CD8 cells were FACS-sorted from thawed PBMCs. The sample consisted of CD4+ T cells from blood (PBMCs), taken 12 months after the transplant. The sequence came from a human patient who received a combined kidney and bone marrow transplant. A subset of T cells may come from the graft donor. J is TRBJ2-3 and V is TRBV7-3; no clear D gene. The CDR3 loop reads CASSLSGGDTDTQYF. The DNA read from the CDR3 is TGTGCCAGCAGCTTATCCGGCGGAGATACAGATACG.